A selection of T cell receptor beta chains follows, all from one sample in a study of OX40 agonist ivuxolimab in advanced cancers. TCRdb's table, derived via immunoSEQ multiplex PCR, lists solely in-frame clones and lacks some. The table includes about 73,000 clones, approximately 86% detected once. This material consisted of CD4+ or CD8+ T cells sorted from blood, taken in a trial of the OX40 agonist ivuxolimab. The origin of the receptors is an adult with an advanced solid tumor such as melanoma, head and neck, liver or kidney cancer. CDR3s include the opening cysteine and the closing phenylalanine or tryptophan.

V gene,J gene,CDR3 protein
TRBV7-6,TRBJ1-3,CASSLGAGAGNTIYF
TRBV7-2,TRBJ2-5,CASSSPPLGSQYF
TRBV5-4,TRBJ2-7,CASSLRTSGGYEQYF
TRBV6-5,TRBJ2-7,CASSHPGQEPYEQYF
TRBV10-3,TRBJ1-6,CAISESRNESPLHF
TRBV19,TRBJ2-5,CASSGGQRIQETQYF
TRBV20-1,TRBJ2-7,CSAFRYEQYF
TRBV25-1,TRBJ2-5,CASRTGVEETQYF
TRBV4-1,TRBJ2-7,CASRRGRDEQYF
TRBV7-2,TRBJ2-2,CASSQTGVTGELFF
TRBV20-1,TRBJ1-2,CSAHFSRGYTF
TRBV7-8,TRBJ1-2,CASSSPGFGYGYTF
TRBV7-2,TRBJ2-7,CASRKTTGGSREQYF
TRBV2,TRBJ1-5,CASSTIGVGNQPQHF
TRBV19,TRBJ1-5,CASSILDSNQPQHF
TRBV5-1,TRBJ2-2,CASSPGRNTGELFF
TRBV29-1,TRBJ2-7,CSVEGGQGSYEQYF
TRBV18,TRBJ1-1,CASSPVPYGAVGTEAFF
TRBV29-1,TRBJ1-3,CSVVYQGARNTIYF
TRBV14,TRBJ1-5,CASSQVGQPQHF
TRBV7-6,TRBJ1-5,CASSAAQYQPQHF
TRBV5-1,TRBJ2-3,CASSLGAGPDTQYF
TRBV9,TRBJ1-5,CASSVGPDGDQPQHF
TRBV4-3,TRBJ2-5,CASSQDHRGGETQYF
TRBV7-2,TRBJ2-3,CASSSRSGISTDTQYF
TRBV5-5,TRBJ2-3,CASSFNRGSLTQYF
TRBV15,TRBJ2-7,CATSRGDRGHEQYF
TRBV27,TRBJ2-6,CASSLSAVNRHSGANVLTF
TRBV7-8,TRBJ2-7,CASTPVLPSYEQYF
TRBV4-3,TRBJ1-2,CASSQDHRVAYGYTF
TRBV2,TRBJ1-1,CASREGRQGLNTEAFF
TRBV19,TRBJ2-3,CASTRLAGNTDTQYF
TRBV27,TRBJ1-6,CASSLISPRDSPLHF
TRBV30,TRBJ2-1,CAWLRGYNEQFF
TRBV30,TRBJ2-2,CAWSRSRGAGELFF
TRBV7-2,TRBJ2-7,CASSVGLAGTYEQYF
TRBV2,TRBJ1-4,CATKTSTTNEKLFF
TRBV6-5,TRBJ1-1,CASNIQGSTEAFF
TRBV7-9,TRBJ1-2,CASSSDGNYGYTF
TRBV18,TRBJ2-2,CASSPVGLNTGELFF
TRBV10-3,TRBJ2-5,CAIRKRGPQETQYF
TRBV7-9,TRBJ2-2,CASSFQGFTGELFF
TRBV7-9,TRBJ2-5,CASAPTSGGPSQETQYF
TRBV27,TRBJ2-2,CASRTSGRASTGELFF
TRBV5-5,TRBJ2-3,CASSLRQNTDTQYF
TRBV6-5,TRBJ1-2,CASSYSGQTRGYTF
TRBV7-9,TRBJ2-1,CASALGGDYNEQFF
TRBV19,TRBJ2-1,CASRGGNLYNEQFF
TRBV28,TRBJ1-2,CASSPAGSNYGYTF